The subject of this entry is one TCR beta chain. The sample originates from a study of blood T cell repertoires in COVID-19. Across the study: T cells, B-cell-depleted T cells, or PBMCs supplied cDNA or gDNA.

Method: immunoSEQ multiplex PCR; TCRdb's copy keeps in-frame clones and lacks some. The sample carries 250,000 to 350,000 clones, 84% recorded once. Followed longitudinally, the Seattle patients had been enrolled during active infection. Sequencing was performed on peripheral blood. The TCR originated in a person between 65 and 79 years old with COVID-19, enrolled during active disease.

CDR3 bases: TGTGCCAGCAGCTTAAAGCAGGGCCTGAACACTGAAGCTTTCTTT. Translated: CASSLKQGLNTEAFF. V and J are TRBV7-8 and TRBJ1-1; D is perhaps TRBD1 (5 bases). This CDR3 comprises 15 residues. V was cut by 2 bases and J by 0 bases, with 10 bases left in between. The germline V gene has CDR1 SGHVS and CDR2 FQNEAQ. The full variable domain, completed using reference TRBV7-8 and TRBJ1-1, is GAGVSQSPRYKVAKRGQDVALRCDPISGHVSLFWYQQALGQGPEFLTYFQNEAQLDKSGLPSDRFFAERPEGSVSTLKIQRTQQEDSAVYLCASSLKQGLNTEAFFGQGTRLTVV.